This T cell receptor beta chain is from a study of T cells in Graves' hyperthyroidism and ophthalmopathy (dated 2019 in TCRdb). In the study overall: Peripheral blood was sampled at the time of initial diagnosis, prior to any treatment. The roughly 99 discovery patients were divided at random into training and test sets in a 7:3 ratio. Thyroid tissue and blood T-cell repertoires from six Graves' hyperthyroidism patients were also compared in the study. The paper reports TCR Vbeta CDR3 sequencing of approximately 140 peripheral blood samples: under 45 ophthalmopathy, 75 to 80 hyperthyroidism and approximately 17 progressor patients. To identify TCR V-J signatures that set the groups apart, the researchers used a discovery cohort of 100 patients, made up of fewer than 50 with Graves' ophthalmopathy and some 58 with stable Graves' hyperthyroidism. Prospective prediction of ophthalmopathy was tested in an independent validation cohort consisting of 18 hyperthyroidism patients and approximately 16 patients who later progressed to ophthalmopathy. After sampling, hyperthyroidism patients received methimazole starting at 30 mg daily, and ophthalmopathy patients received high-dose intravenous methylprednisolone.

This clonotype has only a few counts. Its antigen target is currently unknown. Base qualities are not provided; no much larger clone lies one nucleotide away. Amplification of TCR beta CDR3 regions was carried out from RNA transcripts. The TCR CDR3 was subjected to a first round of RT-PCR using the HTBI primer set and the Qiagen OneStep RT-PCR kit. The libraries were constructed in a second round of multiplex PCR and then size-selected and purified. Libraries were sequenced paired-end with 100 bp reads on an Illumina HiSeq2000. In the paper's pipeline: SOAPnuke was used to process the raw data, throwing out any read that contained adapters or uncalled bases, had a mean Phred below 15, or lacked an exact constant-primer or identifier match. High-quality paired reads were merged using COPE v1.2.5, and each unique nucleotide sequence was defined as a clonotype. MiTCR v1.1 was used to align the clonotypes against IMGT TRBV, TRBD and TRBJ reference segments. Analysis was restricted to V-J combinations with a frequency above 0.0001, which covered about 99% of repertoires. A TCS score was defined as the ratio between F50 (clonal expansion) and ExV (chaos), using BLOSUM62-based TCRdist between CDR3 peptides within each V-J. Welch's t-statistics and random forest reduced around 510 V-J features to under 15, which were used in a naive Bayes classifier (R e1071). The public reads were run again by TCRdb, first through fastp at Q25 and then through MiXCR, and only productive beta chains were kept. Entries that share a CDR3 protein sequence are merged under the most common genes and DNA. In this record, the V and J calls reflect TCRdb's handling and not the investigators' own analysis. The sample table records hundreds of thousands of distinct CDR3 sequences; under 25% of these occur just once. The ten largest clonotypes hold more than 30% of the sample.

Moderately to severely active disease, a Clinical Activity Score of at least 3, a NOSPECS grade of at least 4, and a duration under 3 months were present in ophthalmopathy patients. Patients with uncontrolled infections, other autoimmune diseases, pregnancy or lactation were excluded. Diagnoses were based on clinical symptoms, serum thyroxine and TRAb, thyroid ultrasound and orbital computed tomography. Ficoll-Paque density gradient centrifugation was used to isolate PBMCs from about 10 ml of fresh peripheral blood. Trizol reagent was used to extract total RNA, and RNA quality was then checked on an Agilent 2100 Bioanalyzer. Broad study findings and their caveats: Sample size was not statistically predetermined, and investigators were not blinded to group allocation. Blood samples also contained most of the expanded thyroid clonotypes (frequency above 0.001), which suggests that blood repertoires may reflect thyroid immune responses. A model built on a 13 V-J signature distinguished ophthalmopathy from stable hyperthyroidism, reaching around 90% sensitivity and about 81% specificity in cross-validation and 80%/75% in testing. In validation, the model predicted progression to ophthalmopathy with roughly 66% sensitivity and roughly 75% specificity, a median of roughly seven months before onset.

Inclusive of the bounding cysteine and phenylalanine, the CDR3 is 15 residues long. CDR3 DNA only is kept here, 45 bases in frame from base 1. V is clipped by 6 bases and J by 0 bases, and the sequence between their germline boundaries is 15 bases long. The germline V gene (reference sequence) yields DFQATT for CDR1 and SNEGSKA for CDR2. Recombination connected TRBV20-1 to TRBJ2-1, and TRBD2 may be the D gene, going by 6 matching bases. Sequencing used blood. The clonotype originates from a man younger than 40 with Graves' ophthalmopathy. For the CDR3, the sequence is CSAPDYFSSYNEQFF. In nucleotides, the sequence is TGCAGTGCCCCGGACTATTTTAGCTCCTACAATGAGCAGTTCTTC.